This T cell receptor beta chain was captured by sequencing in a study of regulatory T cells in long-lasting Graves disease. Looking at the study overall: Graves' disease counted as persistent after over 5 years of antithyroid drugs with positive TSH receptor antibodies.

Regarding the study as a whole: Persistent disease samples used TRBV28, TRBJ1-2 and TRBJ2-5 preferentially.

Concerning this clonotype itself: Its antigen is not known.

This CDR3 contains 13 residues. The V gene's germline CDR1 is SQVTM and CDR2 ANQGSEA. Trimming cost V 2 bases and J 4 bases; bases outside gene matches: 2. To make TCR beta libraries, researchers used iRepertoire HTBI primers and Arm-PCR of CDR3 regions. Original data processing: Identification yielded around 68 TRBV and 15 or so TRBJ segments across samples. A single record per CDR3 protein comes from TCRdb applying MiXCR to the multiplex PCR reads. The V and J calls and clone size are TCRdb's, not the authors'. The sample lists roughly 400,000 distinct CDR3 sequences; about 21% were seen once. Time point: persistent/refractory GD, antithyroid drugs over 5 years with positive TRAb. PBMC-derived RNA was used for the TCR library.

This TCR was sampled from a female donor with Graves disease. The genes are TRBV29-1 and TRBJ2-7, with 10 bases fitting TRBD1. Sequencing used peripheral blood mononuclear cells (PBMCs), obtained when the disease was refractory, from a patient treated with antithyroid drugs. The DNA for the CDR3 is TGCAGCGTTGAATGGGACAGGGGTTACGAGCAGTACTTC. Residues: CSVEWDRGYEQYF.